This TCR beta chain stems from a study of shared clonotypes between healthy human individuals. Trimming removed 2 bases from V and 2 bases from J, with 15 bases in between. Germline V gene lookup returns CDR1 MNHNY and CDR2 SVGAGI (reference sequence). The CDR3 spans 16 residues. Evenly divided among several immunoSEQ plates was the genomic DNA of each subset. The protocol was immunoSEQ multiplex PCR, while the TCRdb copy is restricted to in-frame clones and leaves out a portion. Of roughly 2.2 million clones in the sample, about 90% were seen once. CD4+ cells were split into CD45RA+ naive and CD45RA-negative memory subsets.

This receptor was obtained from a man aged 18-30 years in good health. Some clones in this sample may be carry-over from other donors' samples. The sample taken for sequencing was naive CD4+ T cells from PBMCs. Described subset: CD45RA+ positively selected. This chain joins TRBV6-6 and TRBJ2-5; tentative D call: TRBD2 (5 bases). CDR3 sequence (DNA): TGTGCCAGCAGTTACAGAGTGGGAGCGAAACAAGAGACCCAGTACTTC. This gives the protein CASSYRVGAKQETQYF.